This TCR beta chain was identified in a study of identical twins. Germline CDR1 and CDR2: MDHEN and SYDVKM. Trimming cost V 6 bases and J 2 bases; bases outside gene matches: 3. This CDR3 region has 13 residues. About this clonotype: Its antigen is unidentified.

TCRdb reanalysed the 5' RACE reads using MiXCR and keeps one entry per CDR3 protein. The sample records more than 1.5 million distinct CDR3 sequences, more than 30% being singletons. Findings of the study overall: The authors drew conclusions from cross-sectional statistical analysis rather than following the same donors. Twins shared beta out-of-frame sequences in excess, but this excess was weaker. Cord blood's abundant beta clonotypes had fewer insertions, unlike memory repertoires.

The receptor was derived from a newborn girl in good health. Source material: cord blood. V and J are TRBV28 and TRBJ2-5, with 7 bases identical to TRBD2. The CDR3 coding sequence is TGTGCCAGCAGGCCAGCGGGGCAAGAGACCCAGTACTTC. Its protein product is CASRPAGQETQYF.